These 18 T cell receptor beta chains were all obtained from the same sample, sequenced in a study of OX40 agonist ivuxolimab in advanced cancers. The repertoire was sequenced with immunoSEQ multiplex PCR; TCRdb's copy has only in-frame clones and lacks some. Of 72,000 or so clones in the sample, around 90% were seen once. The starting material was CD4+ or CD8+ T cells sorted from blood, obtained in a trial of the OX40 agonist ivuxolimab. The source is an adult with an advanced solid tumor such as melanoma, head and neck, liver or kidney cancer.

The chain links TRBV5-6 to TRBJ1-3; D is perhaps TRBD1 (5 bases). CDR3 length equals 14 residues. The V gene's germline CDR1 is SGHDT and CDR2 YYEEEE. Trimming stripped 1 base from V and 9 bases from J, with 14 bases between. CDR3 sequence reads: CASSLYSPGGTIYF. Written as DNA, the CDR3 is TGTGCCAGCAGCTTGTATAGCCCCGGGGGCACCATATATTTT.

V and J are TRBV2 and TRBJ1-2; weak D call: TRBD1 (5 bases). CDR1 and CDR2 from the germline V gene are SNHLY and FYNNEI. Trimming shortened V by 5 bases and J by 4 bases, and 11 bases separated the two germline ends. The CDR3 loop spans 13 amino acids. This CDR3 reads CASSRDAIYGYTF. The CDR3 coding sequence is TGTGCCAGCAGTCGGGACGCCATCTATGGCTACACCTTC.

The chain couples TRBV5-4 to TRBJ2-1; 9 bases are a match to TRBD2. The V and J ends lost 2 bases and 4 bases, in that order; junction bases with no gene match: 4. The CDR3 length is 15 residues. The germline CDR1 and CDR2 sequences are SGHNT and YYREEE (reference sequence). In DNA form, the CDR3 reads TGTGCCAGCAGCTTAGGGCTAGCGGGGTACAATGAGCAGTTCTTC. This codes for CASSLGLAGYNEQFF.

The CDR3 DNA follows: TGTGCCAGCAGCTTATCGGGGACAGGGGAGCTGTTTTTT. Translation gives CASSLSGTGELFF. The chain recombines TRBV7-2 with TRBJ2-2; D possibly corresponds to TRBD1 (6 bases). This CDR3 is 13 amino acids long. V was clipped by 2 bases and J by 8 bases, with 9 bases between them. CDR1 is SGHTA and CDR2 is FQGNSA in the germline V gene.

The CDR3 sequence: CASSYSNFRSAFF. DNA for the CDR3: TGTGCCAGCAGTTACTCTAATTTTCGTTCGGCTTTCTTT. The rearrangement links TRBV6-5 to TRBJ1-1, with unresolved D. Trimming took off 0 bases at V and 11 bases at J, with 13 bases between the two ends. Germline loops: CDR1 MNHEY, CDR2 SVGAGI. The CDR3 is made up of 13 amino acids.

CDR3 sequence: CASRPDFTASSGNTIYF. The CDR3 DNA reads TGTGCCAGCAGGCCCGACTTTACTGCTTCCTCTGGAAACACCATATATTTT. The V call is TRBV4-2, the J call TRBJ1-3; D unresolved. V was trimmed by 6 bases and J by 0 bases, leaving 18 bases between them. Looked up from germline, CDR1 is LGHNA and CDR2 is YNFKEQ. The CDR3 contains 17 residues.

J is TRBJ2-3 and V is TRBV6-4; D gene ambiguous. Trimming removed 2 bases at V and 5 bases at J, with 14 bases between. Germline V gene lookup returns CDR1 MRHNA and CDR2 SNTAGT. This CDR3 region has 15 residues. The CDR3: CASSDQGYPGDTQYF. The CDR3 DNA reads as TGTGCCAGCAGTGACCAAGGCTACCCGGGAGATACGCAGTATTTT.

This chain uses TRBV30 with TRBJ1-2; D gene ambiguous. Looked up from germline, CDR1 is GTSNPN and CDR2 is SVGIG (reference sequence). V was clipped by 2 bases and J by 4 bases, with 11 bases between them. The CDR3 length is 13 residues. CDR3 sequence (DNA): TGTGCCTGGAGTCGCCGGGTTTCCTATGGCTACACCTTC. This sequence encodes CAWSRRVSYGYTF.

The gene calls are TRBV4-3 and TRBJ1-6, with D perhaps matching TRBD1 (6 bases). Trimming pared 3 bases from V and 10 bases from J, leaving 22 bases between. Germline values: CDR1 LGHNA, CDR2 YSLEER. This CDR3 comprises 17 residues. The CDR3 spells CASSQRRLTGWDSPLHF. As DNA, the CDR3 is TGCGCCAGCAGCCAGCGCCGCCTGACAGGTTGGGACTCACCCCTCCACTTT.

CDR3 sequence: CASSLEGGIGEQFF. Written as DNA, the CDR3 is TGTGCCAGCAGCTTGGAGGGGGGAATAGGTGAGCAGTTCTTC. The V call is TRBV5-4, the J call TRBJ2-1; D possibly uses TRBD1 or TRBD2 (6 bases each). Trimming removed 0 bases from V and 9 bases from J, with 13 bases in between. Germline values: CDR1 SGHNT, CDR2 YYREEE (reference sequence). This CDR3 region has 14 residues. Looking up the rest from reference TRBV5-4 and TRBJ2-1 gives the full variable domain: ETGVTQSPTHLIKTRGQQVTLRCSSQSGHNTVSWYQQALGQGPQFIFQYYREEENGRGNFPPRFSGLQFPNYSSELNVNALELDDSALYLCASSLEGGIGEQFFGPGTRLTVL.

V and J are TRBV6-6 and TRBJ2-7; no clear D. Trimming took 5 bases from V and 2 from J, leaving 10 bases between them. The CDR3 contains 13 residues. Germline V CDR1 and CDR2: MNHNY, SVGAGI (reference sequence). The CDR3 region is CASSTGHPYEQYF. The CDR3, as DNA: TGTGCCAGCAGTACGGGCCACCCCTACGAGCAGTACTTC.

The gene calls are TRBV9 and TRBJ2-3; TRBD2 matches at 10 bases. CDR3 length: 18 amino acids. Germline V gene data show CDR1 as SGDLS and CDR2 as YYNGEE. V was pared by 6 bases and J by 6 bases, with 19 bases of the junction left unmatched. The CDR3 nucleotides are TGTGCCAGCAATGCCCCCCAGGGAGCGGGGGGGCCTGGTGATACGCAGTATTTT. It yields the protein CASNAPQGAGGPGDTQYF.

This clone was recorded a few times. The chain is built from TRBV9 and TRBJ2-1; 10 bases line up with TRBD2. The CDR3 has 17 amino acids. CDR1 and CDR2 from the germline V gene are SGDLS and YYNGEE. The V segment lost 3 bases and the J segment 4 bases; nucleotides outside the gene matches: 10. The CDR3: CASSAGASGGAYNEQFF. CDR3 nucleotides: TGTGCCAGCAGCGCCGGGGCAAGCGGGGGGGCGTACAATGAGCAGTTCTTC.

The chain uses TRBV6-5 and TRBJ2-7, with a weak D call TRBD1 (5 bases). V was clipped by 0 bases and J by 4 bases, with 13 bases between them. This CDR3 has 15 residues. Germline CDR1 MNHEY, CDR2 SVGAGI. The CDR3 sequence is CASSYSYRFDYEQYF. The CDR3 DNA is TGTGCCAGCAGTTACTCGTACAGGTTCGATTACGAGCAGTACTTC.

The CDR3 spells CASSFKGAYTDTQYF. The DNA of the CDR3 is TGCGCCAGCAGCTTCAAGGGGGCCTACACAGATACGCAGTATTTT. V is TRBV5-1 and J is TRBJ2-3; TRBD1 matches 7 bases. CDR3 length equals 15 residues. The germline gives CDR1 SGHRS, CDR2 YFSETQ. J gave up 2 bases and V 2 bases, and 5 bases lay outside the gene matches. The variable domain in full, with the rest retrieved from reference TRBV5-1 and TRBJ2-3, is KAGVTQTPRYLIKTRGQQVTLSCSPISGHRSVSWYQQTPGQGLQFLFEYFSETQRNKGNFPGRFSGRQFSNSRSEMNVSTLELGDSALYLCASSFKGAYTDTQYFGPGTRLTVL.

This clone was seen only once. The chain couples TRBV7-3 to TRBJ2-3; 7 bases are a match to TRBD1. The CDR3 is made up of 12 amino acids. Germline V gene data show CDR1 as SGHTA and CDR2 as FQGTGA. V lost 4 bases, J lost 14 bases, and 9 bases stayed unmatched. The CDR3 nucleotides read TGTGCCAGCAGCTCGCGGACAGGTGGATTGTATTTT. Residues: CASSSRTGGLYF.

The gene calls are TRBV5-1 and TRBJ1-4; possibly TRBD1 for D (5 bases). V dropped 0 bases and J dropped 7 bases, with 16 bases sitting between them. Germline V gene sequence: CDR1 SGHRS, CDR2 YFSETQ. The CDR3 contains 16 residues. CDR3 sequence (DNA): TGCGCCAGCAGCTTGGAAGGGCAGGGTCCTTTTGAAAAACTGTTTTTT. Translating gives CASSLEGQGPFEKLFF.

This sequence joins TRBV11-3 and TRBJ1-4, with 7 bases that match TRBD1. V was clipped by 4 bases and J by 8 bases; unmatched bases: 25. Looked up from germline, CDR1 is SGHNT and CDR2 is YENEEA. This CDR3 region has 20 residues. The CDR3 protein is CASSSDVKQGKSTSREKLFF. The CDR3 DNA is TGTGCCAGCAGCTCAGATGTGAAACAGGGGAAGTCAACCTCTAGGGAAAAACTGTTTTTT.